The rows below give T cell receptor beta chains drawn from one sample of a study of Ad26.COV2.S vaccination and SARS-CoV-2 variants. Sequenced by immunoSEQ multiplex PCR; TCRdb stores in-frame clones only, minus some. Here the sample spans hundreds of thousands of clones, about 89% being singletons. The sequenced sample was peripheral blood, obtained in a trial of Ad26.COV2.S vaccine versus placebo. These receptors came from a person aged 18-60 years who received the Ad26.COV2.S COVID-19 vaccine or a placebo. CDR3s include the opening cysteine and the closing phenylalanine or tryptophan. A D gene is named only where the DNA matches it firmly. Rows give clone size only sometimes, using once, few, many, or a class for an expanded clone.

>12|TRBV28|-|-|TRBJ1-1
CASSPRVSEAFF
TGTGCCAGCAGCCCCCGGGTCTCTGAAGCTTTCTTT
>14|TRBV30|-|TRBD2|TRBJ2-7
CAWSFSGTSYEQYF
TGTGCCTGGAGTTTCAGCGGGACCTCCTACGAGCAGTACTTC
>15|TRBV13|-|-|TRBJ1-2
CASSGTTAPNYGYTF
TGTGCCAGCTCGGGGACAACCGCCCCAAACTATGGCTACACCTTC
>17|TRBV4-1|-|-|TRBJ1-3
CASSQGGGASSGNTIYF
TGCGCCAGCAGCCAAGGAGGGGGGGCGAGCTCTGGAAACACCATATATTTT
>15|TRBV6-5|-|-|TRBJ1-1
CASSYSNRANTEAFF
TGTGCCAGCAGTTACTCGAACAGGGCGAACACTGAAGCTTTCTTT
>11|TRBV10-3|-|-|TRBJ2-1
CASGGYNEQFF
TGTGCGTCAGGCGGATACAATGAGCAGTTCTTC
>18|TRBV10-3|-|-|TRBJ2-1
CAISEGGGTVSSYNEQFF
TGTGCCATCAGTGAAGGTGGTGGGACGGTGAGCTCCTACAATGAGCAGTTCTTC
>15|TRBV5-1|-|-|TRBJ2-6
CASNRGDSGANVLTF
TGCGCCAGCAATAGGGGGGATTCTGGGGCCAACGTCCTGACTTTC
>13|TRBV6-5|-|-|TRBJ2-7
CAMGTSAASEQYF
TGTGCCATGGGGACCTCAGCCGCCTCCGAGCAGTACTTC
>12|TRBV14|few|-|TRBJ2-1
CASSQFSHEQFF
TGTGCCAGCAGCCAATTCTCTCATGAGCAGTTCTTC
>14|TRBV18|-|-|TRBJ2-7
CASSPLDSPPEQYF
TGTGCCAGCTCACCACTGGACTCACCTCCCGAGCAGTACTTC
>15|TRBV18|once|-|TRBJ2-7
CASSPGEGLSYEQYF
TGTGCCAGCTCACCAGGGGAAGGGCTCTCCTACGAGCAGTACTTC
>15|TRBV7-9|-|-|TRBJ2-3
CASSLAAGGTDTQYF
TGTGCCAGCAGCTTAGCTGCAGGGGGCACAGATACGCAGTATTTT
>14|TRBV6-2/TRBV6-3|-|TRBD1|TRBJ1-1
CASSYAGGSTEAFF
TGTGCCAGCAGTTACGCAGGGGGTAGCACTGAAGCTTTCTTT
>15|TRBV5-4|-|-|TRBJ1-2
CASSLLASSDYGYTF
TGTGCCAGCAGCTTGTTGGCCAGTAGCGACTATGGCTACACCTTC
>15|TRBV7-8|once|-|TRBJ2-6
CASSSTDSGANVLTF
TGTGCCAGCAGCTCGACAGATTCTGGGGCCAACGTCCTGACTTTC
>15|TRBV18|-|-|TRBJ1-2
CASSPGTGRNYGYTF
TGTGCCAGCTCACCCGGCACGGGGAGGAACTATGGCTACACCTTC
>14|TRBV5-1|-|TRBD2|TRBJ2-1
CASSLVGLAEEQFF
TGCGCCAGCAGCTTGGTCGGACTAGCGGAGGAGCAGTTCTTC
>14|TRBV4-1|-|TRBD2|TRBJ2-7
CASSQGVAGYEQYF
TGCGCCAGCAGCCAAGGGGTAGCGGGCTACGAGCAGTACTTC
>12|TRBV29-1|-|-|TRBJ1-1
CSVGQGSTEAFF
TGCAGCGTTGGCCAGGGGAGCACTGAAGCTTTCTTT
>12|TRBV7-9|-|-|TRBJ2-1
CASSLVSNEQFF
TGTGCCAGCAGCTTAGTGTCAAATGAGCAGTTCTTC
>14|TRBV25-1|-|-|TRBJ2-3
CASSEYTGSDTQYF
TGTGCCAGCAGTGAATACACAGGGTCAGATACGCAGTATTTT
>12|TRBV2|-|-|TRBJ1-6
CASKLVNSPLHF
TGTGCCAGCAAACTCGTTAATTCACCCCTCCACTTT
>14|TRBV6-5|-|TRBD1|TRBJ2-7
CASRNPGGSYEQYF
TGTGCCAGCCGCAACCCAGGGGGCTCCTACGAGCAGTACTTC
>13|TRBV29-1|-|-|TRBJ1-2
CSVERKGVYGYTF
TGCAGCGTTGAGAGAAAAGGGGTCTATGGCTACACCTTC
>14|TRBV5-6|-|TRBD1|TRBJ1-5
CASSYRDSDQPQHF
TGTGCCAGCAGCTACCGGGACAGTGATCAGCCCCAGCATTTT
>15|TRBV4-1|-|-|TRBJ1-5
CASSQEEYSNQPQHF
TGCGCCAGCAGCCAAGAAGAGTATAGCAATCAGCCCCAGCATTTT
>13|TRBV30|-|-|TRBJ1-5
CAWSVQDHQPQHF
TGTGCCTGGAGTGTACAGGACCATCAGCCCCAGCATTTT
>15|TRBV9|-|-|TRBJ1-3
CASSEELRDNNTIYF
TGTGCCAGCAGCGAGGAATTAAGGGACAACAACACCATATATTTT
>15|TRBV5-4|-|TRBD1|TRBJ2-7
CASSTRTGDNYEQYF
TGTGCCAGCAGCACCCGGACAGGTGACAACTACGAGCAGTACTTC
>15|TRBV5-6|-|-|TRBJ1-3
CASSLSRTEGNTIYF
TGTGCCAGCAGCTTGTCCCGGACAGAGGGAAACACCATATATTTT
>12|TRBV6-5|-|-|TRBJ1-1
CASSQGRYEAFF
TGTGCCAGCAGCCAGGGGCGGTATGAAGCTTTCTTT
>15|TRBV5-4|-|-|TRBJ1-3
CASSLKGTAGNTIYF
TGTGCCAGCAGCTTGAAGGGAACTGCTGGAAACACCATATATTTT
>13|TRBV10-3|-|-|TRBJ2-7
CAISERGMSEQYF
TGTGCCATCAGTGAGCGGGGTATGAGCGAGCAGTACTTC
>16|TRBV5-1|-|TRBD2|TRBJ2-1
CASSLGPGTSYNEQFF
TGCGCCAGCAGCTTGGGGCCGGGGACTAGCTACAATGAGCAGTTCTTC
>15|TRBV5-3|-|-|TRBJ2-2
CARSLPTRFTGELFF
TGTGCCAGAAGCTTGCCAACTCGTTTCACCGGGGAGCTGTTTTTT
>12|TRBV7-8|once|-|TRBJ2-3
CASSLSTDTQYF
TGTGCCAGCAGCCTGAGCACAGATACGCAGTATTTT
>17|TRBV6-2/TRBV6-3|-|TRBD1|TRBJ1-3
CASSYTEGQGLVDTIYF
TGTGCCAGCAGTTATACTGAAGGACAGGGCCTTGTGGACACCATATATTTT
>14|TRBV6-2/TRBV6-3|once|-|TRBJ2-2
CASSFLSNTGELFF
TGTGCCAGCAGTTTTTTAAGTAACACCGGGGAGCTGTTTTTT
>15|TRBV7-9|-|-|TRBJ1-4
CASSLAGRRNEKLFF
TGTGCCAGCAGCTTAGCTGGGAGACGTAATGAAAAACTGTTTTTT
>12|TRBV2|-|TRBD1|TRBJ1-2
CASMGDRGGYTF
TGTGCCAGCATGGGGGACAGGGGTGGCTACACCTTC
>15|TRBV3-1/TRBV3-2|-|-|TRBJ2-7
CASSQGGDIGYEQYF
TGTGCCAGCAGCCAAGGTGGAGACATAGGCTACGAGCAGTACTTC
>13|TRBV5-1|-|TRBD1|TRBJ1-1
CASRGTGGTEAFF
TGCGCCAGCAGGGGGACAGGGGGCACTGAAGCTTTCTTT